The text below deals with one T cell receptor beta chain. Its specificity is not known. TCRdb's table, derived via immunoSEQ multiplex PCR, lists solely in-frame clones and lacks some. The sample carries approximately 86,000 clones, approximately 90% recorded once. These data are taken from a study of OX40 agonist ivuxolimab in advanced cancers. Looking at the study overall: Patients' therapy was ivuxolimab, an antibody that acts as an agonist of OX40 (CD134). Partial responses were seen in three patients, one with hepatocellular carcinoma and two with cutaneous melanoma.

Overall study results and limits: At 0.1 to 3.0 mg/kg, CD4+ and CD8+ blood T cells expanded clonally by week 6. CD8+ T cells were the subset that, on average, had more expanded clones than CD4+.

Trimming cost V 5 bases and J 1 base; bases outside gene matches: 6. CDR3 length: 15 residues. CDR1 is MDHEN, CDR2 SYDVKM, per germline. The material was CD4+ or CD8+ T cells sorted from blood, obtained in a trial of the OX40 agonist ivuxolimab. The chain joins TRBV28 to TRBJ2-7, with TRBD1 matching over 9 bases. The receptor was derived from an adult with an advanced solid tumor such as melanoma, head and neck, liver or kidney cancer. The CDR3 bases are TGTGCCAGCAGTGAAGGCGGGACAGGGTCCTACGAGCAGTACTTC. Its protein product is CASSEGGTGSYEQYF.